This entry lists 27 T cell receptor beta chains sequenced from one sample in a study of blood T cell repertoires in COVID-19. Produced via immunoSEQ multiplex PCR; TCRdb's table is partial and in-frame only. The table lists around 280,000 clones, around 88% of them singletons, with 5.5% to 7% in the top ten. Input material: PBMCs or T cells enriched from blood (not recorded which). These receptors came from a woman between 35 and 50 years old who had recovered from COVID-19.

This clone was observed a single time. This chain connects TRBV28 to TRBJ2-7, with 9 bases lining up with TRBD1. Trimming at V came to 5 bases and at J to 3 bases, leaving 11 bases not matched to a gene. Germline CDR1 and CDR2: MDHEN and SYDVKM. The CDR3 contains 16 residues. CDR3 nucleotides: TGTGCCAGCAGTGACCCTTCCGGGACAGGGTTCTACGAGCAGTACTTC. It yields the protein CASSDPSGTGFYEQYF.

This clone was counted a single time. The chain is built from TRBV19 and TRBJ1-5; a weak D match, TRBD1 (6 bases). The germline V gene has CDR1 LNHDA and CDR2 SQIVND (reference sequence). V lost 5 bases to trimming and J lost 0 bases, with 14 bases between them. The CDR3 is 16 residues long. For the CDR3, the DNA is TGTGCCAGTAGTCCCCGACAGGTCAATAGCAATCAGCCCCAGCATTTT. Amino acid sequence: CASSPRQVNSNQPQHF. Supplemented by reference TRBV19 and TRBJ1-5, the full variable domain reads DGGITQSPKYLFRKEGQNVTLSCEQNLNHDAMYWYRQDPGQGLRLIYYSQIVNDFQKGDIAEGYSVSREKKESFPLTVTSAQKNPTAFYLCASSPRQVNSNQPQHFGDGTRLSIL.

Regarding this clone: The same CDR3 also results from other DNA sequences found in this sample. The chain employs TRBV7-3 and TRBJ2-5, with D unresolved. V lost 5 bases, J lost 0 bases, and 7 bases lay in between. This CDR3 is built from 13 residues. Germline-derived CDR1 and CDR2 are SGHTA and FQGTGA. CDR3 sequence: CASSLSYQETQYF. In DNA form, the CDR3 reads TGTGCCAGCAGCCTGTCGTACCAAGAGACCCAGTACTTC.

This clone has more than one count but fewer than ten. The chain uses TRBV6-4 and TRBJ2-1; 9 bases line up with TRBD1. V shed 6 bases, J shed 4 bases, and the junction held 7 bases outside the gene matches. Germline values: CDR1 MRHNA, CDR2 SNTAGT. The CDR3 extends over 15 amino acids. The CDR3 protein is CASSRTGEPYNEQFF. CDR3 sequence (DNA): TGTGCCAGCAGCCGGACAGGGGAACCTTACAATGAGCAGTTCTTC.

The CDR3 spells CASRRGQELFF. The CDR3 DNA sequence: TGTGCCAGTAGAAGGGGGCAGGAACTGTTTTTT. This chain connects TRBV19 to TRBJ1-4, with 7 positions matching TRBD1. Germline V gene sequence: CDR1 LNHDA, CDR2 SQIVND (reference sequence). V dropped 6 bases and J dropped 12; count of bases not matched to a gene: 4. CDR3 length: 11 amino acids.

The chain has TRBV30 and TRBJ1-2; 8 nucleotides align to TRBD1. CDR3 length equals 14 residues. Germline values: CDR1 GTSNPN, CDR2 SVGIG (reference sequence). V was clipped by 0 bases and J by 8 bases; unmatched bases: 8. CDR3 in DNA: TGTGCCTGGAGTGTAGGAAGACAGGGGAGGGGCTACACCTTC. Residues: CAWSVGRQGRGYTF.

This chain joins TRBV5-5 and TRBJ2-1, with TRBD2 matching over 8 bases. The CDR3 has 15 residues. Germline values: CDR1 SGHKS, CDR2 YYEKEE (reference sequence). V gave up 2 bases and J gave up 3 bases; unmatched junction bases: 4. The CDR3 sequence is CASSLGSGGYNEQFF. In DNA form, the CDR3 reads TGTGCCAGCAGCTTAGGCAGCGGGGGCTACAATGAGCAGTTCTTC. Complete variable domain (other parts from reference TRBV5-5 and TRBJ2-1): DAGVTQSPTHLIKTRGQQVTLRCSPISGHKSVSWYQQVLGQGPQFIFQYYEKEERGRGNFPDRFSARQFPNYSSELNVNALLLGDSALYLCASSLGSGGYNEQFFGPGTRLTVL.

The chain is built from TRBV2 and TRBJ1-2; D is uncertain. Germline values: CDR1 SNHLY, CDR2 FYNNEI. This CDR3 has 12 amino acids. Trimming shortened V by 4 bases and J by 5 bases, and 8 bases separated the two germline ends. The CDR3 coding sequence is TGTGCCAGCAGTGGGAGTTCATATGGCTACACCTTC. Its protein product is CASSGSSYGYTF.

V is TRBV5-1 and J is TRBJ2-1, with 16 nucleotides matching TRBD2. Per the germline V gene, CDR1 is SGHRS and CDR2 is YFSETQ. V shed 0 bases, J shed 12 bases, and the junction held 6 bases outside the gene matches. The CDR3 covers 16 residues. As DNA, the CDR3 is TGCGCCAGCAGCTTGGGACCGGGACTAGCGGGAGGGGGGCAGTTCTTC. Amino acids: CASSLGPGLAGGGQFF.

The chain combines TRBV13 with TRBJ2-2; a weak D match, TRBD2 (5 bases). The CDR3 is made up of 16 amino acids. Germline CDR1 PRHDT, CDR2 FYEKMQ (reference sequence). V lost 2 bases, J lost 4 bases, and 14 bases lay in between. The CDR3 here is CASSLYRGTVTGELFF. CDR3 nucleotides: TGTGCCAGCAGCTTATATCGGGGTACTGTCACCGGGGAGCTGTTTTTT.

J is TRBJ1-1 and V is TRBV19, with TRBD1 identical over 7 bases. With 5 bases clipped from V and 5 bases from J, the junction kept 5 bases outside the gene matches. The CDR3 has 13 amino acids. Germline CDR1 is LNHDA and CDR2 is SQIVND (reference sequence). CDR3 in DNA: TGTGCCAGTAGTGTCCTGACAGGGACTGAAGCTTTCTTT. It is translated as CASSVLTGTEAFF.

This clone showed up just once. The chain carries TRBV7-2 and TRBJ1-2, with TRBD1 identical over 7 bases. J gave up 2 bases and V 6 bases, and 3 bases lay outside the gene matches. Germline assignment: CDR1 SGHTA and CDR2 FQGNSA. CDR3 length equals 13 residues. The CDR3 sequence: CASSRGQNYGYTF. DNA of the CDR3: TGTGCCAGCAGTAGGGGACAGAACTATGGCTACACCTTC.

DNA for the CDR3: TGTGCCAGCAGCCTAGGCGGGGGACGCCCTGAAGCTTTCTTT. As protein: CASSLGGGRPEAFF. The rearrangement links TRBV6-5 to TRBJ1-1; TRBD1 is a possible D gene (5 bases). Trimming took 6 bases from V and 6 from J, leaving 17 bases between them. Germline CDR1 MNHEY, CDR2 SVGAGI. The length of the CDR3 is 14 residues.

The V call is TRBV10-2, the J call TRBJ2-6, with 9 bases lining up with TRBD1. The germline V gene encodes CDR1 WSHSY and CDR2 SAAADI. V shed 6 bases and J 2 bases; nucleotides not matched to a gene: 11. The CDR3 has 18 amino acids. The CDR3 nucleotides read TGCGCCAGCAGAAGATCGGACAGGGGAATGGCTGGGGCCAACGTCCTGACTTTC. This codes for CASRRSDRGMAGANVLTF.

This clone was seen a few times. The genes are TRBV4-2 and TRBJ1-2; 7 bases align to TRBD1. With 0 bases clipped from V and 8 bases from J, the junction kept 6 bases outside the gene matches. This CDR3 has 14 amino acids. The germline V gene has CDR1 LGHNA and CDR2 YNFKEQ. The CDR3 coding sequence is TGTGCCAGCAGCCAAGATGACAGGGCCGGGGGCTACACCTTC. This codes for CASSQDDRAGGYTF.

V usage is TRBV28 and J usage is TRBJ2-1; D ambiguous. The CDR3 runs 14 residues. Deletions cut 4 bases from V and 6 bases from J, with 13 bases between. Germline CDR1 and CDR2: MDHEN and SYDVKM. The CDR3 DNA reads as TGTGCCAGCAGTTGGGCCAATATTCCCAATGAGCAGTTCTTC. It specifies CASSWANIPNEQFF.

This chain connects TRBV27 to TRBJ1-3, with D tentatively TRBD1 (5 bases). Looked up from germline, CDR1 is MNHEY and CDR2 is SMNVEV (reference sequence). This CDR3 comprises 14 residues. The V end was cut by 6 bases, the J end by 1 base, with 10 bases between. CDR3 region: CASRGRGSGNTIYF. The CDR3 bases are TGTGCCAGCAGAGGGCGGGGGTCTGGAAACACCATATATTTT.

The J gene is TRBJ2-5, the V gene TRBV9; tentatively, D is TRBD2 (5 bases). This CDR3 is 15 amino acids long. Deletions cut 3 bases from V and 2 bases from J, with 14 bases between. Germline CDR1 reads SGDLS; CDR2 reads YYNGEE. This CDR3 reads CASSEGILVQETQYF. The CDR3 bases are TGTGCCAGCAGCGAGGGAATACTAGTTCAAGAGACCCAGTACTTC.

This chain links TRBV7-2 with TRBJ1-6, with 7 positions matching TRBD1. Per germline, CDR1 SGHTA and CDR2 FQGNSA. The CDR3 totals 15 residues. The trim removed 5 bases at V and 4 bases at J, leaving 5 bases unmatched. The DNA for the CDR3 is TGTGCCAGCAGCAAGGGACAGCCGTATAATTCACCCCTCCACTTT. It specifies CASSKGQPYNSPLHF.

J is TRBJ2-1 and V is TRBV27; D is perhaps TRBD2 (6 bases). The V and J ends lost 2 bases and 9 bases respectively, with 23 bases between them. In germline, CDR1 is MNHEY, CDR2 SMNVEV (reference sequence). There are 17 residues in the CDR3. The DNA for the CDR3 is TGTGCCAGCAGTTTAATAATAGCGGTCAATCCCGGGAGTGAGCAGTTCTTC. It translates to CASSLIIAVNPGSEQFF.

The J gene is TRBJ2-5, the V gene TRBV6-5, with D hard to call. This CDR3 contains 15 residues. Per germline, CDR1 MNHEY and CDR2 SVGAGI. Between the trimmed V and J ends, which lost 7 bases and 3 bases, there was a span of 18 bases. CDR3 loop: CASTFSGSRKETQYF. CDR3 sequence (DNA): TGTGCCAGCACCTTCAGTGGTAGCCGAAAAGAGACCCAGTACTTC.

The chain is built from TRBV19 and TRBJ2-3; 9 nucleotides agree with TRBD2. The CDR3 runs to 13 residues. Germline CDR1 is LNHDA and CDR2 is SQIVND (reference sequence). Trimming at V came to 9 bases and at J to 2 bases, leaving 3 bases not matched to a gene. This CDR3 reads CASAGLATDTQYF. In DNA, the CDR3 is TGTGCCAGCGCGGGACTAGCCACAGATACGCAGTATTTT.

This chain links TRBV6-5 with TRBJ2-3; D perhaps matches TRBD2 (5 bases). This CDR3 comprises 13 residues. The germline CDR1 and CDR2 sequences are MNHEY and SVGAGI. Trimming pared 8 bases from V and 5 bases from J, leaving 14 bases between. The chain's CDR3 is CASDIAREDTQYF. CDR3 coding DNA: TGTGCCAGCGATATAGCGCGCGAAGATACGCAGTATTTT.

CDR3 nucleotides: TGTGCCAGCCTAGCGGGAGGGATCCCCTACGAGCAGTACTTC. Protein sequence: CASLAGGIPYEQYF. The V call is TRBV28, the J call TRBJ2-7; 12 nucleotides align to TRBD2. The CDR3 has 14 residues. Trimming cost V 8 bases and J 2 bases; bases outside gene matches: 4. The germline V gene encodes CDR1 MDHEN and CDR2 SYDVKM.

The CDR3 region is CASSFNRVYAVETYEQYF. CDR3 sequence (DNA): TGTGCCAGCAGTTTCAACAGGGTATACGCCGTGGAAACGTACGAGCAGTACTTC. The J gene is TRBJ2-7, the V gene TRBV27; the D gene is possibly TRBD1 (6 bases). V was trimmed by 3 bases and J by 4 bases, leaving 25 bases between them. The CDR3 has 18 residues. The germline CDR1 and CDR2 sequences are MNHEY and SMNVEV (reference sequence).

The genes are TRBV6-5 and TRBJ2-1, with TRBD1 matching over 7 bases. V lost 9 bases to trimming and J lost 2 bases; unmatched junction nucleotides: 7. Germline CDR1 is MNHEY and CDR2 is SVGAGI. This CDR3 spans 14 amino acids. This chain's CDR3 is CASPTGSPYNEQFF. In nucleotides, the CDR3 is TGTGCCAGTCCGACAGGGTCCCCCTACAATGAGCAGTTCTTC.

The V and J genes are TRBV19 and TRBJ2-5; 7 positions agree with TRBD1. The CDR3 is 13 amino acids. Germline-derived CDR1 and CDR2 are LNHDA and SQIVND (reference sequence). The V gene end was trimmed by 8 bases and the J gene end by 1 base; junction bases not matched to a gene: 4. The DNA of the CDR3 is TGTGCCAGTGCACAGGGGTTCCAAGAGACCCAGTACTTC. As protein: CASAQGFQETQYF.